This T cell receptor beta chain was obtained from a study of cytomegalovirus exposure and HLA in healthy donors. Study outcomes and limitations: The HLA-A and HLA-B alleles of most subjects were reportedly predicted accurately from TCR beta sequences.

For this clone: What it binds is not known.

The PCR was carried out with 60 Vbeta primers and 13 Jbeta primers. The assay was immunoSEQ multiplex PCR, and TCRdb's table has in-frame clones only and misses some. The sample yields 200,000 to 250,000 clones, 82% seen once. Regarding donors, all were healthy bone marrow donors. Sequencing was carried out using PBMCs. This sequence was found in a woman aged 40 to 50 in good health and CMV-seropositive.

The CDR3: CASKGGETQYF. In DNA, the CDR3 is TGCGCCAGCAAGGGAGGGGAGACCCAGTACTTC. The chain couples TRBV5-1 to TRBJ2-5, with TRBD2 identical over 7 bases. This CDR3 region has 11 residues. Looked up from germline, CDR1 is SGHRS and CDR2 is YFSETQ. Trimming at V came to 6 bases and at J to 5 bases, leaving 1 base not matched to a gene. Based on the CDR3 plus reference TRBV5-1 and TRBJ2-5, the full variable domain is KAGVTQTPRYLIKTRGQQVTLSCSPISGHRSVSWYQQTPGQGLQFLFEYFSETQRNKGNFPGRFSGRQFSNSRSEMNVSTLELGDSALYLCASKGGETQYFGPGTRLLVL.